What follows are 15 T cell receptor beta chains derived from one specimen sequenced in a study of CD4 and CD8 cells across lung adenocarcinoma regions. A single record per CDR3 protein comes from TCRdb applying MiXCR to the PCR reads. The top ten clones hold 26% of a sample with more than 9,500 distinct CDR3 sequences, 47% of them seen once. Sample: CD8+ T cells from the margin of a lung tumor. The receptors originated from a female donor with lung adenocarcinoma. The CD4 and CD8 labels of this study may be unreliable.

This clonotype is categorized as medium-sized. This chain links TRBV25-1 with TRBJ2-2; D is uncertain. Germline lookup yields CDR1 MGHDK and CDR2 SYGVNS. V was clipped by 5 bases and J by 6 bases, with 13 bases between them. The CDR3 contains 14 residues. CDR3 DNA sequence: TGTGCCAGCAGTAGTCAGGACGGTTCCGGGGAGCTGTTTTTT. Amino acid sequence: CASSSQDGSGELFF.

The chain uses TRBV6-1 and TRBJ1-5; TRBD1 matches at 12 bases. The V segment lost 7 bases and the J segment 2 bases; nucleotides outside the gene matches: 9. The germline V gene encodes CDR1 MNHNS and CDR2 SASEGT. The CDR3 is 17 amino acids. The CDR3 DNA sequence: TGTGCCAGCAACGCCGGGACAGGGGGCAGGGGCAATCAGCCCCAGCATTTT. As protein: CASNAGTGGRGNQPQHF.

In DNA form, the CDR3 reads TGCGCCAGCAGTACATCCCAGGACAGGTACAATGAGCAGTTCTTC. Translated, it gives CASSTSQDRYNEQFF. The chain has TRBV10-1 and TRBJ2-1; 7 bases match TRBD1. With 5 bases clipped from V and 4 bases from J, the junction kept 8 bases outside the gene matches. The CDR3 runs 15 residues. Per germline, CDR1 WNHNN and CDR2 SYGVQD (reference sequence).

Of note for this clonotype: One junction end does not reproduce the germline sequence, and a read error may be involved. In DNA, the CDR3 is TGTCCCAGCCGGGGGAGGTGGGGGACAGACACGCAGTACTTC. Amino acid sequence: CPSRGRWGTDTQYF. The chain is built from TRBV6-1 and TRBJ2-4; D is perhaps TRBD1 (7 bases). Germline CDR1 and CDR2: MNHNS and SASEGT. The CDR3 spans 14 residues.

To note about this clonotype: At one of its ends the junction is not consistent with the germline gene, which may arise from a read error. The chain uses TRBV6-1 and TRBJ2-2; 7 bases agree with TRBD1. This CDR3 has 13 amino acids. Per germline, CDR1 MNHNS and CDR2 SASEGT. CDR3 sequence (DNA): TGTGCCAGCAAAAACAGGAGCACAGGGGAGCTGTATTTT. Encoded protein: CASKNRSTGELYF.

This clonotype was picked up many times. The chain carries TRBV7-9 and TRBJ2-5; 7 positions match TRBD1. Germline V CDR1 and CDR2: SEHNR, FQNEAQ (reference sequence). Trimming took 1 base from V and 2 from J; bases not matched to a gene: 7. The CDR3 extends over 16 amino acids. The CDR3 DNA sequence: TGTGCCAGCAGCTTAGGTGTGGACAGGTTTCAAGAGACCCAGTACTTC. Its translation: CASSLGVDRFQETQYF. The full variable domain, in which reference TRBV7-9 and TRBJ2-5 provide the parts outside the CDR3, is DTGVSQNPRHKITKRGQNVTFRCDPISEHNRLYWYRQTLGQGPEFLTYFQNEAQLEKSRLLSDRFSAERPKGSFSTLEIQRTEQGDSAMYLCASSLGVDRFQETQYFGPGTRLLVL.

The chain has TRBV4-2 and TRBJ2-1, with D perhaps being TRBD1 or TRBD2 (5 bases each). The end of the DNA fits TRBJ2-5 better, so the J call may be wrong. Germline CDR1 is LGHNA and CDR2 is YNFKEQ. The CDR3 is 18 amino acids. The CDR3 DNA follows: TGTGCCAGCAGCCAAAATTTAGGGCGAACTGGGGGTCAAGAGACCCAGTACTTC. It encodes CASSQNLGRTGGQETQYF.

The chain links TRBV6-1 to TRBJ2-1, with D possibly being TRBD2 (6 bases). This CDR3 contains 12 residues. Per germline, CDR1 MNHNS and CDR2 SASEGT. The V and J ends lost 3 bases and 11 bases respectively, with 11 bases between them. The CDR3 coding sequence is TGTGCCAGCAGTGAGGGACTTGGTAAGCAGTTCTTC. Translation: CASSEGLGKQFF.

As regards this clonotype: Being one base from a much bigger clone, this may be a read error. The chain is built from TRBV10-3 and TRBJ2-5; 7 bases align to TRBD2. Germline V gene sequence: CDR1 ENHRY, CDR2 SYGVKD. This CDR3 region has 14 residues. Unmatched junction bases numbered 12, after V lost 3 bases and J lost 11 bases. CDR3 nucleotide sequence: TGTGCCATCAGTGATAGGCAGGGAGGGAATGAGCAGTACTTC. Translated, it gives CAISDRQGGNEQYF.

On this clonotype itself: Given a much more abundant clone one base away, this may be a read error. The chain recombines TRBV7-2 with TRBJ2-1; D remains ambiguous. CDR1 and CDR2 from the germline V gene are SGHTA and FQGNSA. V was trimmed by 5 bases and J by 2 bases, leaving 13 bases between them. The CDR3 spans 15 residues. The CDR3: CASSPLYGAYNEQFF. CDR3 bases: TGTGCCAGCAGCCCTTTGTATGGGGCCTACAATGAGCAGTTCTTC.

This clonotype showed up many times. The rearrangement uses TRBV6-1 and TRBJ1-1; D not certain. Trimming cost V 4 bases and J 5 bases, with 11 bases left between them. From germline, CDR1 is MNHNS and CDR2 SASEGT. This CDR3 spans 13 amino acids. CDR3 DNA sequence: TGTGCCAGCAGTGGGACCGGGGATACTGAAGCTTTCTTT. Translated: CASSGTGDTEAFF.

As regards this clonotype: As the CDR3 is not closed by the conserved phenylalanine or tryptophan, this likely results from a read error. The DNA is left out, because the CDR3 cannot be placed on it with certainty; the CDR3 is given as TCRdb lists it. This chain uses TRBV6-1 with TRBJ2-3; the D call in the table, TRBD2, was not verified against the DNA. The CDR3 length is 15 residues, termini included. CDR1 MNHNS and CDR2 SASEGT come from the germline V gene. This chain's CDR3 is CASSPSGGGKATRYL.

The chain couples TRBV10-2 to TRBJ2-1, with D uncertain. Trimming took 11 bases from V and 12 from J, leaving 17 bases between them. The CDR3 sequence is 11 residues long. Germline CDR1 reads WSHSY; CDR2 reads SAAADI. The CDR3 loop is CAGSRTGAQFF. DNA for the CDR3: TGCGCCGGTAGCCGCACCGGCGCGCAGTTCTTC.

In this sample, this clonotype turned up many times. This chain's CDR3 is CASTGQGHYGYTF. CDR3 in DNA: TGTGCCAGCACCGGACAGGGACACTATGGCTACACCTTC. The chain uses TRBV6-1 and TRBJ1-2; TRBD1 agrees at 8 bases. V trimming: 7 bases; J trimming: 3 bases; junction bases outside the gene matches: 4. Per the germline V gene, CDR1 is MNHNS and CDR2 is SASEGT. This CDR3 is built from 13 residues.

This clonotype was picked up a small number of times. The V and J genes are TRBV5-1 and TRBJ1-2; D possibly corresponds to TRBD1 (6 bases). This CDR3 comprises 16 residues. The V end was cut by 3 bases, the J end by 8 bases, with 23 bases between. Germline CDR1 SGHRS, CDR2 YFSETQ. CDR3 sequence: CASSSGPTGLSGGYTF. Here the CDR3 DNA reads TGCGCCAGCAGCTCCGGACCGACAGGCCTAAGCGGGGGCTACACCTTC.